This T cell receptor beta chain was captured by sequencing in a study of control samples from healthy donors and cancer patients. TCRdb keeps only in-frame clones here, not all; method: immunoSEQ multiplex PCR. The sample holds 120,000 or so clones, around 87% seen once. Sequenced material: blood. The TCR originated in a man aged 60 to 69 in good health.

The CDR3 DNA reads as TGTGCCAGCAGCCGATTTCAGGGGGCGCCGTACTTC. This encodes CASSRFQGAPYF. The chain is built from TRBV7-2 and TRBJ2-7, with 8 bases matching TRBD1. Germline V gene lookup returns CDR1 SGHTA and CDR2 FQGNSA. Losses at the gene ends were 5 bases for V and 12 bases for J; bases not matched to a gene: 9. This CDR3 contains 12 residues.